Listed below are T cell receptor beta chains from one sample, sequenced in a study of T cells in Graves' hyperthyroidism and ophthalmopathy. Using its own MiXCR run on the multiplex PCR reads, TCRdb lists one record per CDR3 protein. The repertoire includes around 500,000 distinct CDR3 sequences, roughly a sixth of them detected once, and around 32% sits in the top ten. The sample was blood. These receptors all come from a woman in her thirties with Graves' ophthalmopathy. Both conserved end residues are part of each CDR3. A D gene is named only where the DNA matches it firmly. Clone size is given for some rows only: seen once, a few or many times, or a class if the clone is expanded.

D	V	length	size	J	CDR3	DNA
TRBD1	TRBV11-2	13	few	TRBJ2-3	CASSRDRTDTQYF	TGTGCCAGCAGCAGGGACAGGACCGATACGCAGTATTTT
.	TRBV6-2/TRBV6-3	14	few	TRBJ1-5	CASSYLRVDQPQHF	TGTGCCAGCAGTTACCTCAGGGTAGATCAGCCCCAGCATTTT
.	TRBV28	13	many	TRBJ1-2	CASSFPAIDGYTF	TGTGCCAGCAGTTTTCCGGCTATCGATGGCTACACCTTC
TRBD2	TRBV5-1	16	.	TRBJ2-1	CASSLARRELRNEQFF	TGTGCCAGCAGCTTGGCCAGGCGGGAGCTTCGAAATGAGCAGTTCTTC
TRBD1	TRBV9	16	few	TRBJ2-7	CASSVGDRARSYEQYF	TGTGCCAGCAGCGTCGGAGACAGGGCCCGTAGCTACGAGCAGTACTTC
TRBD2	TRBV6-2/TRBV6-3	15	many	TRBJ2-3	CASSRLAGTTDTQYF	TGTGCCAGCAGCAGACTAGCGGGGACCACAGATACGCAGTATTTT
TRBD2	TRBV20-1	14	few	TRBJ2-1	CSAKGGSSYNEQFF	TGCAGTGCAAAGGGAGGGAGCTCCTACAATGAGCAGTTCTTC
.	TRBV12-3/TRBV12-4	13	.	TRBJ2-2	CASTLTESGELFF	TGTGCCAGCACCTTAACAGAATCCGGGGAGCTGTTTTTT
TRBD2	TRBV15	15	.	TRBJ2-1	CATSKESGAYNEQFF	TGTGCCACCAGTAAGGAAAGCGGGGCCTACAATGAGCAGTTCTTC
TRBD2	TRBV20-1	16	many	TRBJ2-3	CSARRGTSLGTDTQYF	TGCAGTGCTAGGAGAGGGACTAGCCTCGGCACAGATACGCAGTATTTT
.	TRBV12-3/TRBV12-4	13	many	TRBJ1-1	CASSPSLRGEAFF	TGTGCCAGCAGCCCTAGTTTGAGGGGCGAAGCTTTCTTT
TRBD1	TRBV6-1	12	.	TRBJ2-7	CASTGTGDEQYF	TGTGCCAGCACCGGGACAGGGGACGAGCAGTACTTC
TRBD2	TRBV30	18	many	TRBJ2-7	CAWSVRSGGSGRSYEQYF	TGTGCCTGGAGTGTAAGGTCCGGTGGTAGCGGGAGAAGCTACGAGCAGTACTTC
.	TRBV19	14	many	TRBJ1-1	CASSIPHRGAVAFF	TGTGCCAGTAGTATACCCCACAGAGGGGCAGTAGCTTTCTTT
TRBD2	TRBV27	13	many	TRBJ2-7	CASSSSGSDEQYF	TGTGCCAGCAGTTCTAGCGGGAGTGACGAGCAGTACTTC
TRBD2	TRBV7-2	14	many	TRBJ2-5	CASSLVSGKETQYF	TGTGCCAGCAGCTTAGTTAGCGGGAAAGAGACCCAGTACTTC
TRBD1	TRBV11-2	16	many	TRBJ1-1	CASSPGQGRGNTEAFF	TGTGCCAGCAGCCCCGGACAGGGACGCGGGAACACTGAAGCTTTCTTT
.	TRBV9	14	.	TRBJ1-2	CASSVGNLVGGYTF	TGTGCCAGCAGCGTTGGTAATTTGGTCGGTGGCTACACCTTC
.	TRBV25-1	15	many	TRBJ2-7	CASSEYGGNSYEQYF	TGTGCCAGCAGTGAATACGGCGGGAACTCCTACGAGCAGTACTTC
.	TRBV6-2/TRBV6-3	17	few	TRBJ2-7	CASSLTLRQVGNDEQYF	TGTGCCAGCAGCCTGACGCTAAGACAGGTTGGGAACGACGAGCAGTACTTC
.	TRBV19	14	.	TRBJ1-1	CASSAFGGVTEAFF	TGTGCCAGTAGTGCTTTTGGAGGGGTCACTGAAGCTTTCTTT
.	TRBV7-2	14	many	TRBJ1-1	CASSPLGGYTEAFF	TGTGCCAGCAGCCCCCTGGGGGGTTACACTGAAGCTTTCTTT
.	TRBV6-5	16	.	TRBJ1-1	CASSYSIPWEDTEAFF	TGTGCCAGCAGTTACTCGATTCCCTGGGAGGACACTGAAGCTTTCTTT
.	TRBV12-3/TRBV12-4	15	many	TRBJ2-7	CASSPSDWFSYEQYF	TGTGCCAGCAGCCCAAGCGACTGGTTCTCCTACGAGCAGTACTTC
TRBD1	TRBV7-9	15	many	TRBJ1-5	CASSPDRVGNQPQHF	TGTGCCAGCAGCCCCGACAGGGTGGGCAATCAGCCCCAGCATTTT
.	TRBV4-3	14	.	TRBJ2-3	CASSQGADTDTQYF	TGCGCCAGCAGCCAAGGAGCGGACACAGATACGCAGTATTTT
TRBD2	TRBV20-1	18	many	TRBJ2-3	CSASRRNVWRENTDTQYF	TGCAGTGCTAGCCGGAGAAACGTTTGGCGGGAGAACACAGATACGCAGTATTTT
.	TRBV20-1	12	few	TRBJ1-2	CSARARQPVYTF	TGCAGTGCTAGGGCGCGGCAGCCTGTCTACACCTTC
.	TRBV12-3/TRBV12-4	13	few	TRBJ2-7	CASSDGQTYEQYF	TGTGCCAGCAGTGACGGACAGACCTACGAGCAGTACTTC
TRBD2	TRBV5-1	18	few	TRBJ2-5	CASSLFATSGSSAITQYF	TGCGCCAGCAGCTTGTTTGCCACTAGCGGGAGTAGTGCGATAACCCAGTACTTC
.	TRBV24-1	15	.	TRBJ2-1	CATSDLQDRNNEQFF	TGTGCCACCAGTGATTTGCAGGACAGAAACAATGAGCAGTTCTTC
.	TRBV20-1	12	.	TRBJ2-2	CSAMQGFGELFF	TGCAGTGCTATGCAGGGTTTCGGGGAGCTGTTTTTT
.	TRBV24-1	13	many	TRBJ2-7	CATSDHGAYEQYF	TGTGCCACCAGTGATCACGGGGCCTACGAGCAGTACTTC
.	TRBV11-2	15	many	TRBJ2-7	CASSLGAGVRYEQYF	TGTGCCAGCAGCCTTGGTGCCGGAGTAAGGTACGAGCAGTACTTC
.	TRBV15	14	.	TRBJ2-1	CATSRDLTNNEQLF	TGTGCCACCAGCAGAGATTTGACGAACAATGAGCAGCTCTTC
.	TRBV15	16	few	TRBJ2-1	CATSRDPQRSYNEQFF	TGTGCCACCAGCAGAGATCCTCAGCGGTCGTACAATGAGCAGTTCTTC
.	TRBV6-6	14	many	TRBJ2-7	CASSYSNVGSEQYF	TGTGCCAGCAGTTACTCGAATGTGGGAAGCGAGCAGTACTTC
TRBD2	TRBV29-1	15	many	TRBJ2-3	CSVLRLAGGTDTQYF	TGCAGCGTGCTACGACTAGCTGGGGGCACAGATACGCAGTATTTT
.	TRBV7-8	19	few	TRBJ2-1	CASSQDPARVLNSYNEQFF	TGTGCCAGCAGCCAAGATCCGGCTAGAGTCCTAAACTCCTACAATGAGCAGTTCTTC
.	TRBV19	13	few	TRBJ2-2	CASKTGSTGELFF	TGTGCCAGTAAGACAGGTTCCACCGGGGAGCTGTTTTTT
.	TRBV30	13	many	TRBJ2-1	CALHRDLTTGQFF	TGTGCCTTACACCGGGACTTAACAACCGGGCAGTTCTTC
.	TRBV11-2	13	many	TRBJ2-7	CASSLDAQSEQYF	TGTGCCAGCAGCTTAGATGCCCAGAGCGAGCAGTACTTC
TRBD1	TRBV15	14	.	TRBJ1-5	CATGTGGPNQPQHF	TGTGCCACTGGCACAGGGGGCCCTAATCAGCCCCAGCATTTT
TRBD2	TRBV19	18	few	TRBJ2-3	CASSARTSGRAGADTQYF	TGTGCCAGTAGTGCCCGGACTAGCGGGAGGGCCGGGGCAGATACGCAGTATTTT
.	TRBV28	14	few	TRBJ1-5	CASSPRRVGKPQHF	TGTGCCAGCAGCCCCCGAAGGGTTGGAAAGCCCCAGCATTTT
.	TRBV29-1	12	many	TRBJ1-4	CSAHTRGEKLFF	TGCAGCGCGCACACACGGGGGGAAAAACTGTTTTTT
TRBD2	TRBV6-4	15	few	TRBJ2-1	CASSGRLAGVYEQFF	TGTGCCAGCAGTGGCAGGCTAGCGGGAGTCTATGAGCAGTTCTTC
TRBD1	TRBV27	17	many	TRBJ1-5	CASSTIRQGLGNQPQHF	TGTGCCAGCAGTACGATACGACAGGGATTGGGCAATCAGCCCCAGCATTTT
.	TRBV13	16	.	TRBJ2-6	CASSETGPPSANVLTF	TGTGCCAGCAGCGAAACAGGGCCCCCCTCGGCCAACGTCCTGACTTTC
.	TRBV28	14	.	TRBJ1-2	CASSFSGGNYGYTF	TGTGCCAGCAGTTTTAGTGGGGGTAACTATGGCTACACCTTC
TRBD2	TRBV15	15	few	TRBJ2-4	CATSRGAEGGNIQYF	TGTGCCACCAGCAGAGGTGCAGAGGGAGGGAACATTCAGTACTTC
TRBD2	TRBV11-2	15	many	TRBJ2-2	CASSLGGLAAGELFF	TGTGCCAGCAGCTTAGGGGGACTAGCGGCCGGGGAGCTGTTTTTT
TRBD2	TRBV7-3	18	.	TRBJ2-2	CASSLTIGLAGITGELFF	TGTGCCAGCAGCTTAACGATCGGACTAGCGGGAATCACCGGGGAGCTGTTTTTT
TRBD1	TRBV5-1	16	many	TRBJ2-3	CASSFATGGNTDTQYF	TGCGCCAGCAGCTTCGCGACAGGGGGAAACACAGATACGCAGTATTTT
.	TRBV20-1	14	many	TRBJ1-1	CSAREGGSGAEAFF	TGCAGTGCTAGAGAGGGGGGTTCGGGCGCTGAAGCTTTCTTT
.	TRBV6-2/TRBV6-3	14	many	TRBJ2-7	CASSIQGWSYEQYF	TGTGCCAGCAGTATACAGGGTTGGAGCTACGAGCAGTACTTC
TRBD1	TRBV7-9	14	few	TRBJ1-2	CASSLQDRPYGYTF	TGTGCCAGCAGCTTACAGGACAGGCCCTATGGCTACACCTTC
TRBD2	TRBV27	15	many	TRBJ2-7	CASSFGGRNYYEQYF	TGTGCCAGCAGTTTTGGCGGGAGGAACTACTACGAGCAGTACTTC
TRBD2	TRBV5-1	16	.	TRBJ2-3	CASSPGLAGDTDTQYF	TGCGCCAGCAGCCCAGGACTAGCGGGAGACACAGATACGCAGTATTTT
TRBD1	TRBV27	15	many	TRBJ2-7	CASSLMTGASLEQYF	TGTGCCAGCAGTTTAATGACAGGGGCTAGTCTCGAGCAGTACTTC